This TCR beta chain originates from a study of cytomegalovirus exposure and HLA in healthy donors. Study results and limitations: An analysis that was carried out later associated 15,000 to 20,000 TCR beta sequences with HLA alleles at 0.05 false discovery rate.

Each of the donors was a healthy bone marrow donor. This clone has a count of ten or more. What it binds is unknown. The CDR3 runs to 16 residues. The germline CDR1 and CDR2 sequences are LGHNA and YNFKEQ. Germline trimming cut 0 bases from V and 0 bases from J; bases unmatched to any gene: 3. The PCR ran on 60 Vbeta and 13 Jbeta primers. Original data processing: Approximately 11 million shared chains were among the about 80 million unique TCR beta chains that a later analysis counted. TCRdb's copy holds only in-frame clones and misses some; the assay was immunoSEQ multiplex PCR. The V and J calls and the clone size are those of that table, but D and trimming were determined from the DNA. This table has about 100,000 clones, roughly 76% appearing once.

The sequenced sample consisted of PBMCs. The J gene is TRBJ2-7, the V gene TRBV4-2; 9 bases agree with TRBD2. The sequence was collected from a man aged 35 to 55 in good health and CMV-seronegative. CDR3 protein: CASSQDSSGGSYEQYF. The CDR3 nucleotides read TGTGCCAGCAGCCAAGATAGTAGCGGGGGCTCCTACGAGCAGTACTTC.